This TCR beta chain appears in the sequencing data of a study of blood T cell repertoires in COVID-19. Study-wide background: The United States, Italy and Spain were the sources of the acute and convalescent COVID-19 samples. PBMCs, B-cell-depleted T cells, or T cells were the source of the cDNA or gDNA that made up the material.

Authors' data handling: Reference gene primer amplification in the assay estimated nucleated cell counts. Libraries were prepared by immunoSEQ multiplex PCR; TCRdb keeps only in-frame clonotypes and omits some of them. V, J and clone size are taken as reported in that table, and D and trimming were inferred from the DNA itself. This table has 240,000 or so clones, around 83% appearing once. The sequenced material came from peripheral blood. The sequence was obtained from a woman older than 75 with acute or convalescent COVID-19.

CDR3: CASSTSKGRNTEAFF. CDR3 nucleotides: TGTGCCAGCTCTACCTCGAAGGGGCGGAACACTGAAGCTTTCTTT. The rearrangement joins TRBV18 to TRBJ1-1; D possibly corresponds to TRBD1 (5 bases). CDR3 length: 15 residues. Germline loops: CDR1 KGHSH, CDR2 LQKENI. V shed 6 bases and J shed 1 base, with 15 bases lying between them.